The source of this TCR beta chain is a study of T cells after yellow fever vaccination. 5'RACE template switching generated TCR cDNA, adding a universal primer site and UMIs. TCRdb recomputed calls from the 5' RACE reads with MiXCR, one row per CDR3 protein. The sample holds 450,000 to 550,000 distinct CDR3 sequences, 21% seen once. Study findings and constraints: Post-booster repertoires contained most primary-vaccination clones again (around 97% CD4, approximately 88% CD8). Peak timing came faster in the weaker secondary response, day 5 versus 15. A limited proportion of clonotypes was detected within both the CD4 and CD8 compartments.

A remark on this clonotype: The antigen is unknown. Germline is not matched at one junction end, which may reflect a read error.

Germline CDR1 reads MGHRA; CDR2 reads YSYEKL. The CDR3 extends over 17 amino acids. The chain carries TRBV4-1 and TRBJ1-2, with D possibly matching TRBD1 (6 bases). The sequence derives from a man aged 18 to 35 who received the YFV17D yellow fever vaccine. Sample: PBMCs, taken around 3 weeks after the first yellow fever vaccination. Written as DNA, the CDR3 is TGCGCCAGCAGCCAAGATTTCGTTTATCAGGGGACGGGCGGCTCCACCTTC. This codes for CASSQDFVYQGTGGSTF.